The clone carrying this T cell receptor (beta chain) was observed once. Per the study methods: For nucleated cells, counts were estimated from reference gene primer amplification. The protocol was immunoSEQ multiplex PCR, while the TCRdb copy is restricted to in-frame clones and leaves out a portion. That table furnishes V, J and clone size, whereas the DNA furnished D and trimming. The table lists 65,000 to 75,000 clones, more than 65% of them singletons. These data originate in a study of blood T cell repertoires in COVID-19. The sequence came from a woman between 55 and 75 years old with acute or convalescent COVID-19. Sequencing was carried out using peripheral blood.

This CDR3 reads CSARQKSAADTQYF. In DNA, the CDR3 is TGCAGCGCTCGACAGAAGTCGGCCGCGGATACGCAGTATTTT. This chain joins TRBV29-1 and TRBJ2-3; weak D call: TRBD1 (5 bases). Trimming took 7 bases from V and 6 from J, leaving 20 bases between them. The CDR3 totals 14 residues. Germline V gene data show CDR1 as SQVTM and CDR2 as ANQGSEA.